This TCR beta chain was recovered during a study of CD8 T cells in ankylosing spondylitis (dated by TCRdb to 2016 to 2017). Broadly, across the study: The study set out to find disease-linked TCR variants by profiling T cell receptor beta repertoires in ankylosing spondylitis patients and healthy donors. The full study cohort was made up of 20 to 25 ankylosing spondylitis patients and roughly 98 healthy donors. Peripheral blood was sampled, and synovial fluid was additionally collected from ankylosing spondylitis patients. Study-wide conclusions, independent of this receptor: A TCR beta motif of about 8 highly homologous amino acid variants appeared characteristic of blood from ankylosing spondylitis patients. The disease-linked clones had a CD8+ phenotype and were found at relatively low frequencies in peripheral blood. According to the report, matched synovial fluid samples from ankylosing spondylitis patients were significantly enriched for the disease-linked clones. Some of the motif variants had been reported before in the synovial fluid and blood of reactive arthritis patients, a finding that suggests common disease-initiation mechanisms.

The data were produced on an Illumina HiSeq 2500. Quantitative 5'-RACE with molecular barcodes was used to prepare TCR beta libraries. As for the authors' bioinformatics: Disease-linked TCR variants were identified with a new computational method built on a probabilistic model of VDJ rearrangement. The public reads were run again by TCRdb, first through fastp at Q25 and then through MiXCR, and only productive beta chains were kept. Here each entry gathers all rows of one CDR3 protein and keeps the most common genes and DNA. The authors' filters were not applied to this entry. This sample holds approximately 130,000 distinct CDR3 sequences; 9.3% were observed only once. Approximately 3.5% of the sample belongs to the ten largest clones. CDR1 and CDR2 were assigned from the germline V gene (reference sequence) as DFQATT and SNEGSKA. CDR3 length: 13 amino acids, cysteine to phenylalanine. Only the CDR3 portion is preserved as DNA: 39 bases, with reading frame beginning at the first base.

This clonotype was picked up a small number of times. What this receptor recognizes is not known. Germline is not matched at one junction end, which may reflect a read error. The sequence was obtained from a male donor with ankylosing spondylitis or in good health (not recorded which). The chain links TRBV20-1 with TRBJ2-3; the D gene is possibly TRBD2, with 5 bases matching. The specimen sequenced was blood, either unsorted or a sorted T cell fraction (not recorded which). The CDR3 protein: CSARDLPGSKVGF. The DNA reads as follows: TGCAGTGCTAGAGATCTACCGGGATCCAAGGTCGGTTTT.